Listed below are T cell receptor beta chains from one sample, sequenced in a study of PD-1 blockade in classical Hodgkin lymphoma. Some clones are missing from TCRdb's copy, which holds only in-frame ones; the method was immunoSEQ multiplex PCR. The repertoire holds 20,000 to 25,000 clones, with 81% as singletons. Here the sequenced sample was peripheral blood mononuclear cells (PBMCs), taken before the fourth cycle of nivolumab. These receptors all come from a human donor with classical Hodgkin lymphoma. The CDR3 runs from the conserved cysteine through the conserved F or W. A D gene is named only where the DNA matches it firmly. Clone size is stated in some rows and not others, as once, few, many or a class when expanded.

V,size,J,D,CDR3
TRBV4-2,.,TRBJ2-3,.,CASSQGGDTQYF
TRBV10-2,.,TRBJ2-7,.,CASGIGGSSSYEQYF
TRBV27,.,TRBJ2-2,TRBD2,CASRPSGSFPGELFF
TRBV28,.,TRBJ2-7,TRBD2,CASSLAGAYYEQYF
TRBV7-9,.,TRBJ2-7,.,CASSLSGYEQYF
TRBV7-9,.,TRBJ2-5,.,CASSLVETQYF
TRBV28,.,TRBJ1-2,TRBD1,CASRDITGVYGYTF
TRBV30,.,TRBJ1-1,TRBD1,CAWSSGQGTNTEAFF
TRBV6-6,.,TRBJ2-2,.,CASSPRTGELFF
TRBV29-1,.,TRBJ1-2,TRBD1,CSVGGQANYGYTF
TRBV7-9,.,TRBJ1-2,.,CASSASRGRDNGYTF
TRBV7-8,.,TRBJ2-3,.,CASSLGRSDTQYF
TRBV6-1,.,TRBJ1-1,.,CASSEYGRRNLNTEAFF
TRBV5-1,few,TRBJ2-7,TRBD2,CASRLAGGGEQYF
TRBV7-9,.,TRBJ2-4,.,CASSLEGRNIQYF
TRBV21-1,.,TRBJ1-1,.,CASRGGMHTEAFF
TRBV28,.,TRBJ2-1,.,CASSRRIGGQFF
TRBV29-1,once,TRBJ2-3,TRBD2,CSVDPGLAGGQYTDTQYF
TRBV19,.,TRBJ1-6,TRBD1,CASNTDRDSPLHF
TRBV9,.,TRBJ2-7,.,CASSVAGGSPPYEQYF
TRBV18,few,TRBJ2-5,TRBD1,CASSRTGVISRETQYF
TRBV5-6,.,TRBJ2-7,TRBD2,CASSRPGTSKSSYEQYF
TRBV30,once,TRBJ1-1,.,CAWSVLLGGEAEAFF
TRBV6-1,.,TRBJ1-4,.,CASSAGSGEKLFF
TRBV30,few,TRBJ1-5,.,CAWSVSAVNQPQHF
TRBV4-1,.,TRBJ1-1,.,CASSLRGRDYTEAFF
TRBV2,.,TRBJ2-1,.,CASSEARSAGIYNEQFF
TRBV4-1,once,TRBJ1-3,.,CASSQDHSGNTIYF
TRBV20-1,.,TRBJ2-7,.,CSARGGYEQYF
TRBV5-8,.,TRBJ2-1,.,CASSPDRPKGSYNEQFF
TRBV6-6,.,TRBJ1-6,.,CASTQKGFYNSPLHF
TRBV5-8,once,TRBJ2-5,.,CASSWDKVAKETQYF
TRBV5-6,.,TRBJ2-7,TRBD2,CASSFGLASYEQYF
TRBV7-9,.,TRBJ1-5,.,CASSLGVGGRNQPQHF
TRBV18,.,TRBJ1-2,.,CASSFDQGSLGPLNYGYTF
TRBV19,.,TRBJ1-1,.,CASTRGPTALEAFF
TRBV2,.,TRBJ2-5,TRBD1,CANQALHPDRVRETQYF
TRBV5-1,.,TRBJ1-2,TRBD1,CASSFGVAAGTGGSGYTF
TRBV5-4,.,TRBJ2-7,TRBD2,CASSPARGREGPYEQYF
TRBV19,few,TRBJ1-5,.,CASSRGVNQPQHF
TRBV28,.,TRBJ1-2,.,CASSSRILYGYTF
TRBV15,.,TRBJ2-7,.,CATSREETGASYEQYF
TRBV7-2,.,TRBJ2-2,.,CASSLGAPGTGELFF
TRBV2,.,TRBJ1-5,.,CASRGGVLEPQHF
TRBV5-1,.,TRBJ1-2,.,CASSLANRAGSYTF
TRBV7-9,few,TRBJ1-2,.,CANHPPGPNYGYTF
TRBV11-3,.,TRBJ2-4,TRBD1,CASSRGDRGSGDIQYF
TRBV6-5,.,TRBJ2-1,.,CASSLQGVSNEQFF
TRBV27,.,TRBJ2-7,TRBD1,CASSLNPGTGRYEQYF
TRBV5-1,few,TRBJ2-1,.,CASSLVTGQYNEQFF
TRBV10-3,once,TRBJ2-3,.,CAISELPVGSTDTQYF
TRBV14,.,TRBJ2-1,.,CASSYEQGVNEQFF
TRBV19,.,TRBJ1-2,TRBD1,CASSEEGQIGYTF
TRBV4-1,.,TRBJ1-1,.,CASSQTVMNTEAFF